The 10 T cell receptor beta chains below were found in one sample sequenced in a study of control samples from healthy donors and cancer patients. Produced via immunoSEQ multiplex PCR; TCRdb's table is partial and in-frame only. The table lists just under 65,000 clones, approximately 85% of them singletons. Sequenced input: blood. The receptor source for this set is a man aged 35 to 55 in good health.

The chain employs TRBV10-3 and TRBJ2-7; TRBD2 is a possible D gene (5 bases). Trimming stripped 0 bases from V and 3 bases from J, with 9 bases between. The CDR3 loop spans 14 amino acids. CDR1 is ENHRY and CDR2 is SYGVKD in the germline V gene. CDR3 in DNA: TGTGCCATCAGTGAGTCACGGGATCTCTACGAGCAGTACTTC. Translated, it gives CAISESRDLYEQYF.

V and J are TRBV19 and TRBJ1-1; D uncertain. The ends were cut back, 3 bases at V and 0 bases at J, with 14 bases in the middle. The CDR3 loop spans 16 amino acids. CDR1 is LNHDA and CDR2 is SQIVND in the germline V gene (reference sequence). The CDR3 sequence: CASSIFAELMNTEAFF. CDR3 DNA sequence: TGTGCCAGTAGTATTTTTGCCGAACTTATGAACACTGAAGCTTTCTTT.

The chain carries TRBV5-1 and TRBJ2-7, with 10 bases lining up with TRBD1. After removal of 5 bases from V and 3 bases from J, the junction contained 8 bases not matched to a gene. Looked up from germline, CDR1 is SGHRS and CDR2 is YFSETQ. This CDR3 has 15 amino acids. The CDR3 loop reads CASRYRTGGVYEQYF. CDR3 DNA: TGCGCCAGCAGGTACAGGACAGGGGGAGTCTACGAGCAGTACTTC.

The V call is TRBV5-1, the J call TRBJ2-7, with TRBD1 as a possible D gene (6 bases). V was trimmed by 2 bases and J by 2 bases, leaving 11 bases between them. Germline V CDR1 and CDR2: SGHRS, YFSETQ. CDR3 length: 14 amino acids. The CDR3 reads CASSFFDRTYEQYF. The CDR3 region has the DNA TGCGCCAGCAGCTTCTTCGACAGGACCTACGAGCAGTACTTC.

The V and J genes are TRBV20-1 and TRBJ2-2, with TRBD1 as a possible D gene (5 bases). Germline V gene data show CDR1 as DFQATT and CDR2 as SNEGSKA (reference sequence). The V gene lost 3 bases and the J gene lost 4 bases, with 12 bases spanning the gap. CDR3 length: 14 residues. CDR3 nucleotides: TGCAGTGCTAGTCACAGGATTTCCACCGGGGAGCTGTTTTTT. Amino acid sequence: CSASHRISTGELFF.

The chain carries TRBV10-1 and TRBJ2-3; possibly TRBD2 for D (6 bases). The ends were cut back, 7 bases at V and 2 bases at J, with 16 bases in the middle. The CDR3 loop spans 15 amino acids. In germline, CDR1 is WNHNN, CDR2 SYGVQD (reference sequence). The CDR3 sequence: CASNPGGPNTDTQYF. CDR3 DNA sequence: TGCGCCAGCAACCCAGGAGGGCCTAACACAGATACGCAGTATTTT.

The chain has TRBV27 and TRBJ1-6, with TRBD1 matching over 9 bases. With V trimmed by 8 bases and J by 4 bases, 6 bases remained unmatched. The V gene's germline CDR1 is MNHEY and CDR2 SMNVEV (reference sequence). The CDR3 runs 15 residues. The CDR3 here is CASLDRGSYNSPLHF. CDR3 nucleotide sequence: TGTGCCAGCCTGGACAGGGGATCGTATAATTCACCCCTCCACTTT.

The chain uses TRBV4-1 and TRBJ1-1; TRBD1 might be the D (6 bases). Germline V gives CDR1 MGHRA, CDR2 YSYEKL. The CDR3 has 10 amino acids. Trimming stripped 0 bases from V and 13 bases from J, with 6 bases between. DNA for the CDR3: TGCGCCAGCAGCCAAGAAGGGGGTTTCTTT. Translation: CASSQEGGFF.

This clone was recorded only once. The rearrangement uses TRBV13 and TRBJ2-2, with D uncertain. The CDR3 covers 12 residues. The ends were cut back, 0 bases at V and 4 bases at J, with 0 bases in the middle. Germline CDR1 PRHDT, CDR2 FYEKMQ (reference sequence). CDR3 DNA sequence: TGTGCCAGCAGCTTAGGCACCGGGGAGCTGTTTTTT. This codes for CASSLGTGELFF.

V usage is TRBV6-5 and J usage is TRBJ2-7; perhaps TRBD2 as D (6 bases). CDR3 length equals 14 residues. V dropped 0 bases and J dropped 1 base, with 7 bases sitting between them. Germline assignment: CDR1 MNHEY and CDR2 SVGAGI. CDR3 region: CASSYSGGSYEQYF. CDR3 sequence (DNA): TGTGCCAGCAGTTACTCGGGGGGTTCCTACGAGCAGTACTTC.